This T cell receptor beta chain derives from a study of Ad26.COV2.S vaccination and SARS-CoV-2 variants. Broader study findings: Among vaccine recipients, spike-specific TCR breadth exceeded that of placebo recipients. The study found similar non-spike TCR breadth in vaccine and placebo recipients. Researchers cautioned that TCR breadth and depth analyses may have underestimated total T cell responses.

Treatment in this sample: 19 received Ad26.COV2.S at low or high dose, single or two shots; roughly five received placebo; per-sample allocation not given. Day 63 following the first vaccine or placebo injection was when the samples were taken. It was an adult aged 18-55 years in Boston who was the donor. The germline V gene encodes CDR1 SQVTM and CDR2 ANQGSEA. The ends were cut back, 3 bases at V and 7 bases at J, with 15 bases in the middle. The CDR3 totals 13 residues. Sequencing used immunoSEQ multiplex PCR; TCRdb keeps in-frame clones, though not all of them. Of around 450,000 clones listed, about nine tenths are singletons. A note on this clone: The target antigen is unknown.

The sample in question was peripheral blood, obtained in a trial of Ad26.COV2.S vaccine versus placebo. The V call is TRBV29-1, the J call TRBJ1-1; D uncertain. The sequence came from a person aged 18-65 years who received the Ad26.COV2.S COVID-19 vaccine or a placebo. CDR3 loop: CSVEVPEGFEAFF. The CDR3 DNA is TGCAGCGTTGAGGTCCCGGAAGGCTTTGAAGCTTTCTTT.